Here is one TCR beta chain with its context. Its recognized antigen is unknown. It has no much larger one-base neighbor in the sample; base qualities were not kept. The CDR3 numbers 16 residues from cysteine through phenylalanine. Only the CDR3 part of the read is kept: 48 bases, read in frame from the first base. Trimming costs V 0 bases and J 2 bases, and their ends lie 15 bases apart. Based on the germline V gene, the CDR1 and CDR2 sequences are SGDLS and YYNGEE. Donors were healthy HIV-negative adults with no recently reported acute infections or vaccinations. Only Caucasian adults living in Nashville, Tennessee, USA were represented among the donors. CD4+ T cells were enriched by magnetic negative selection, after which naive cells were positively selected on CD45RA and the negative fraction was taken as the memory subset. Blood was obtained by leukapheresis, after which PBMCs were separated by Ficoll-Histopaque density gradient centrifugation and cryopreserved in liquid nitrogen vapor phase. Analytical flow cytometry was used to check the purity and quantity of each magnetically sorted T cell population. Genomic DNA was isolated from each sorted fraction and quantified by UV absorbance on a Nanodrop 2000c.

This sample stems from a study of shared clonotypes between healthy human individuals (TCRdb year 2020). As for the study more broadly: A couple of women and three men aged 18 to 49 years were included in the cohort. Each donor's leukapheresis produced roughly between about 0.8 and 8.9 billion PBMCs. Different laboratories and diverse techniques were used to prepare libraries and sequence TCR repertoires, to increase sequencing depth and limit assay-specific biases. For each donor, CD4 naive and CD4 memory were each given three plates, CD8 naive was given two plates, and CD8 memory was given one plate. To estimate repertoire size and how much clonotypes are shared between individuals, the study performed deep sequencing of blood TCR repertoires from roughly five healthy adults. The paper's findings and limits, for the study overall: Sampling was restricted to blood, and TCR repertoires in tissues likely differ from the TCR repertoires found in blood. Pairwise subsampling indicated that sequencing depth was expected to affect the degree of clonotype sharing among donors. Naive subsets generally had larger estimated clonotype richness than memory subsets did. Incomplete sequencing was indicated by rarefaction of sorted-subset datasets, despite the large sequencing depth. Clonotypes shared by all four sorted-subset donors showed higher generation probabilities than non-shared clonotypes. The small number of donors limited the genetic and exposure-history diversity represented. Sharing across a few donors was observed for 4.5% to 6.5% of naive CD4, under 4% of naive CD8, roughly 2.3% of memory CD4, and about 0.38% of memory CD8 clonotypes.

Using the deep immunoSEQ assay, multiplex PCR amplified TCR CDR3 regions from genomic DNA. Extracted genomic DNA from each cell subset was spread evenly across all wells of several immunoSEQ 96-well plates, with each plate serving as a replicate. Each replicate PCR for sorted subsets received about 180 ng genomic DNA, equal to roughly 30,000 T cell genomes. Purified libraries were measured with a Qubit 3.0 fluorometer, size-checked on a Bioanalyzer 2100, and measured again with the KAPA Library Quantification kit. Each immunoSEQ 96-well plate was sequenced on its own single-read 150-cycle Illumina NextSeq 550 flow cell. In the source study's methods: The immunoSEQ output contained only junctional sequences without quality scores, so filtering could not match that applied to full-length reads. Sequences were annotated with PyIR, a Python wrapper for IgBLAST v1.9, and V/J genes and CDR3 were assigned using IMGT germline references. Reads with weak V/J assignments (E-value above 1e-6), missing CDR3, stop codons, out-of-frame junctions, or ambiguous translated residues were removed. A V3J clonotype was defined by an identical inferred V gene, J gene, and CDR3 amino acid sequence. Percentage overlap between repertoires was calculated by dividing the number of shared unique clonotypes by the size of the smaller repertoire. Repertoire richness was assessed with RTK rarefaction, the Chao1 estimator, and Recon v2.1 estimates of unobserved clonotypes. Generation probabilities for all TCRbeta clonotypes obtained by the gDNA method from several donors were computed using OLGA. In its TCRdb copy, this immuneACCESS table keeps in-frame sequences only and misses some clones. Where compared with another copy, unresolved V genes explain less than half of these, and the others have no known cause. V and J calls and clone size are copied from that table; D and trimming were computed from the DNA. The sample records 600,000 to 700,000 clones, roughly 72% of which are singletons. Jointly, the top ten make up around 2% of the sample.

The chain joins TRBV9 to TRBJ2-7; too little of a D gene remains to name it. The sample was memory CD4+ T cells sorted from blood. This specimen's cell subset or site label, interpreted: CD45RA-negative fraction. This clonotype was obtained from a woman aged 25 to 39 in good health. The encoded CDR3 is CASSVGVLDQAYEQYF. Here is the DNA: TGTGCCAGCAGCGTAGGAGTCCTGGATCAAGCCTACGAGCAGTACTTC.